The 9 T cell receptor beta chains given below trace back to one sample, sequenced in a study. TCRdb redid the calling of the RT-PCR reads with MiXCR, one entry per CDR3 protein. The table records fewer than 800,000 distinct CDR3 sequences, 11% to 15% of them present only once. The sequencing input was memory CD4+ T cells from blood. The receptors were gathered from a female donor in good health, serving as a healthy control.

This clonotype was counted ten times or more. In DNA, the CDR3 is TGTGCCAGCAGTTACGTGAGTGGCGGACGGGGGTTACGGGAGCAGTACTTC. It is translated as CASSYVSGGRGLREQYF. V and J are TRBV6-2 or TRBV6-3 and TRBJ2-7, with D tentatively TRBD2 (6 bases). Germline V gives CDR1 MNHEY, CDR2 SVGEGT. V gave up 2 bases and J gave up 7 bases, with 24 bases separating them. The CDR3 is 17 amino acids.

This clonotype was observed many times. This chain links TRBV7-2 with TRBJ2-3; 7 bases match TRBD2. Germline lookup yields CDR1 SGHTA and CDR2 FQGNSA. The CDR3 length is 16 residues. Germline trimming cut 3 bases from V and 0 bases from J; bases unmatched to any gene: 6. CDR3 region: CASSLGGLTSTDTQYF. CDR3 bases: TGTGCCAGCAGCTTGGGAGGGTTAACTAGCACAGATACGCAGTATTTT. The full variable domain, with the rest looked up from reference TRBV7-2 and TRBJ2-3, is GAGVSQSPSNKVTEKGKDVELRCDPISGHTALYWYRQSLGQGLEFLIYFQGNSAPDKSGLPSDRFSAERTGGSVSTLTIQRTQQEDSAVYLCASSLGGLTSTDTQYFGPGTRLTVL.

This clonotype was observed a handful of times. The chain joins TRBV20-1 to TRBJ2-3; TRBD2 might be the D (5 bases). Trimming left V 0 bases short and J 6 bases short, with 22 bases between. The germline V gene has CDR1 DFQATT and CDR2 SNEGSKA (reference sequence). The CDR3 totals 17 residues. The CDR3 loop is CSARDQRLLLSGDTQYF. The DNA of the CDR3 is TGCAGTGCTAGAGATCAGCGTCTCTTGCTATCGGGGGATACGCAGTATTTT.

The V gene is TRBV7-9, the J gene TRBJ2-1, with 7 bases matching TRBD2. This CDR3 is 19 amino acids long. With 0 bases clipped from V and 4 bases from J, the junction kept 15 bases outside the gene matches. Looked up from germline, CDR1 is SEHNR and CDR2 is FQNEAQ (reference sequence). DNA for the CDR3: TGTGCCAGCAGCTTAGCGAGTGGAGGTTGGGCTAGCGGATACAATGAGCAGTTCTTC. Its protein is CASSLASGGWASGYNEQFF.

Turning to this clonotype: Since a much larger clone is just one base distant, this may be a read error. The V gene is TRBV29-1, the J gene TRBJ2-7; 7 bases align to TRBD2. Germline values: CDR1 SQVTM, CDR2 ANQGSEA. The CDR3 length is 16 residues. J lost 7 bases, V lost 4 bases, and 19 bases had no gene match. CDR3 DNA: TGCAGCGTTGGGGGTTCGGGACTACGCTCCTACAATGAGCAGTACTTC. Translated, it gives CSVGGSGLRSYNEQYF.

This clonotype was detected many times. The J gene is TRBJ2-7, the V gene TRBV5-1, with 8 bases that match TRBD2. V shed 8 bases, J shed 3 bases, and the junction held 7 bases outside the gene matches. In germline, CDR1 is SGHRS, CDR2 YFSETQ. This CDR3 is built from 13 residues. The CDR3 protein is CASRAGELYEQYF. The CDR3 DNA sequence: TGCGCCAGTCGAGCGGGAGAACTCTACGAGCAGTACTTC.

In this sample, this clonotype turned up a few times. The rearrangement joins TRBV7-9 to TRBJ2-1, with 7 nucleotides matching TRBD2. The CDR3 runs 18 residues. V shed 2 bases, J shed 5 bases, and the junction held 15 bases outside the gene matches. CDR1 SEHNR and CDR2 FQNEAQ come from the germline V gene (reference sequence). The chain's CDR3 is CASSLSLGMASGDNEQFF. In DNA form, the CDR3 reads TGTGCCAGCAGCTTATCTCTCGGTATGGCTAGCGGAGACAATGAGCAGTTCTTC. The variable domain in full, completed from reference TRBV7-9 and TRBJ2-1, reads DTGVSQNPRHKITKRGQNVTFRCDPISEHNRLYWYRQTLGQGPEFLTYFQNEAQLEKSRLLSDRFSAERPKGSFSTLEIQRTEQGDSAMYLCASSLSLGMASGDNEQFFGPGTRLTVL.

The chain is built from TRBV13 and TRBJ1-1, with 8 bases matching TRBD1. This CDR3 has 12 amino acids. From germline, CDR1 is PRHDT and CDR2 FYEKMQ (reference sequence). Trimming cost V 5 bases and J 8 bases; bases outside gene matches: 4. CDR3 in amino acids: CASSRTGWEAFF. The CDR3 DNA reads TGTGCCAGCAGCCGGACAGGGTGGGAAGCTTTCTTT.

This clonotype was recorded a few times. The chain links TRBV5-5 to TRBJ1-4; D unclear. The CDR3 has 15 amino acids. CDR1 and CDR2 from the germline V gene are SGHKS and YYEKEE (reference sequence). With 0 bases removed from V and 3 bases from J, the gap between germline ends came to 9 bases. CDR3 protein: CASSLVMGANEKLFF. CDR3 bases: TGTGCCAGCAGCTTGGTTATGGGTGCTAATGAAAAACTGTTTTTT.